A selection of T cell receptor beta chains follows, all from one sample in a study of read filtering for tumor transcriptome and immune sequencing. TCRdb itself ran the reads through MiXCR, one entry per CDR3 protein. The table records 8,500 to 9,500 distinct CDR3 sequences, about 15% of them present only once. Sequenced sample: a population of CD138-negative cells sorted from bone marrow. Receptors originate from a donor at least 40 years old with multiple myeloma. Each CDR3 is given with its conserved first and last residue. D genes are given only for firm matches. Not every row has a clone size; where given, it reads once, few, many or a size class.

cdr3_aa cdr3_nt j_call v_call d_call clone_size
CASSGGSYEQYF TGCGCCAGCAGCGGCGGTTCCTACGAGCAGTACTTC TRBJ2-7 TRBV5-1 . many
CASSKGTYAREQYF TGTGCCAGCAGCAAAGGGACATATGCTCGGGAGCAGTACTTC TRBJ2-7 TRBV5-6 . many
CASSEEEGMGANVLTF TGTGCCAGCAGTGAAGAGGAAGGGATGGGGGCCAACGTCCTGACTTTC TRBJ2-6 TRBV6-1 . many
CASSPQTSGYNEQFF TGCGCCAGCAGCCCGCAGACTAGCGGCTACAATGAGCAGTTCTTC TRBJ2-1 TRBV5-1 TRBD2 many
CASSLWDRSYNEQFF TGTGCCAGCAGTTTATGGGACAGGTCCTACAATGAGCAGTTCTTC TRBJ2-1 TRBV28 TRBD1 medium-sized
CASSLTRESYGYTF TGTGCCAGCAGCTTAACCCGGGAGAGCTATGGCTACACCTTC TRBJ1-2 TRBV7-8 . many
CASSRLPGSDYEQYF TGTGCCAGCAGCCGTCTACCAGGGTCGGACTACGAGCAGTACTTC TRBJ2-7 TRBV7-2 . many
CASSFNNNEQFF TGTGCCAGCAGCTTCAACAACAATGAGCAGTTCTTC TRBJ2-1 TRBV7-8 . medium-sized
CASSLSLGLAGPDKNIQYF TGTGCCAGCAGCTTATCCTTAGGACTAGCGGGACCAGACAAAAACATTCAGTACTTC TRBJ2-4 TRBV7-9 TRBD2 few
CASSHSTGELFF TGTGCCAGCAGCCACAGCACCGGGGAGCTGTTTTTT TRBJ2-2 TRBV7-9 . medium-sized
CASSLRSLGPSYEQYF TGTGCCAGCAGTTTACGATCCCTGGGGCCAAGCTACGAGCAGTACTTC TRBJ2-7 TRBV28 . .
CASSSRLAGWYEQYF TGTGCCAGCAGCTCCCGACTAGCGGGGTGGTACGAGCAGTACTTC TRBJ2-7 TRBV7-2 TRBD2 many
CAGLIRTTFNEQFF TGTGCCGGCCTAATCCGGACCACCTTCAATGAGCAGTTCTTC TRBJ2-1 TRBV2 . .
CASSSTSGGTGELFF TGTGCCAGCAGCTCCACTAGCGGGGGGACCGGGGAGCTGTTTTTT TRBJ2-2 TRBV6-5 TRBD2 medium-sized
CASSLRVSGGAPDEQFF TGTGCCAGCAGCTTAAGGGTGAGCGGGGGGGCCCCCGATGAGCAGTTCTTC TRBJ2-1 TRBV7-9 TRBD2 few
CASRGAGFGCTF TGTGCCAGCAGGGGCGCGGGCTTTGGCTGCACCTTC TRBJ1-2 TRBV6-1 . .
CASSMGAGGPETQYF TGTGCCAGTAGTATGGGTGCGGGAGGGCCGGAGACCCAGTACTTC TRBJ2-5 TRBV19 TRBD2 .
CASSLVSGTSVELFF TGTGCCAGCAGTTTAGTCTCAGGGACTAGCGTGGAGCTGTTTTTT TRBJ2-2 TRBV12-5 TRBD2 .
CSASDREGDEQYF TGCAGTGCTAGTGATCGGGAGGGCGACGAGCAGTACTTC TRBJ2-7 TRBV20-1 TRBD2 many
CSAREESRGPVNEQFF TGCAGTGCTAGAGAGGAATCGCGGGGGCCGGTAAATGAGCAGTTCTTC TRBJ2-1 TRBV20-1 . medium-sized
CASSLGTVSSGNTIYF TGTGCCAGCAGCTTAGGAACAGTAAGCTCTGGAAACACCATATATTTT TRBJ1-3 TRBV7-6 . many
CASTGLTFTDTQYF TGCGCCAGTACGGGACTGACTTTCACAGATACGCAGTATTTT TRBJ2-3 TRBV5-1 . many
CASTRSPRDIQYF TGTGCCAGCACCCGTTCTCCTCGGGACATTCAGTACTTC TRBJ2-4 TRBV2 . many
CASSRMRAIRDEQFF TGTGCCAGCAGCCGGATGCGCGCCATTAGGGATGAGCAGTTCTTC TRBJ2-1 TRBV11-2 . many
CASSSPGNDRMNTEAFF TGTGCCAGCAGCTCTCCGGGAAACGATCGAATGAACACTGAAGCTTTCTTT TRBJ1-1 TRBV9 . many
CSAINPGGHEQFF TGCAGTGCCATAAACCCCGGGGGTCATGAGCAGTTCTTC TRBJ2-1 TRBV20-1 . many
CASSLSDRGNEQFF TGCGCCAGCAGCTTGTCGGACAGGGGCAATGAGCAGTTCTTC TRBJ2-1 TRBV5-1 TRBD1 many
CASSPEGIEAFF TGTGCCAGCTCACCGGAGGGAATTGAAGCTTTCTTT TRBJ1-1 TRBV18 . many
CASSQLGTNEQFF TGCGCCAGCAGCCAGCTAGGGACCAATGAGCAGTTCTTC TRBJ2-1 TRBV4-1 . many
CASSYRKAQDEQFF TGTGCCAGCAGTTACAGAAAGGCCCAGGATGAGCAGTTCTTC TRBJ2-1 TRBV6-5 . medium-sized
CSAGGGGISNQPQHF TGCAGTGCTGGCGGGGGGGGGATTAGCAATCAGCCCCAGCATTTT TRBJ1-5 TRBV20-1 . many
CASSQQQGGGTEAFF TGTGCCAGCTCCCAGCAGCAGGGGGGAGGCACTGAAGCTTTCTTT TRBJ1-1 TRBV18 TRBD1 many
CSVELGLAGVVDEQFF TGCAGCGTTGAATTGGGACTAGCGGGAGTAGTCGATGAGCAGTTCTTC TRBJ2-1 TRBV29-1 TRBD2 many
CASSPESRYNEQFF TGTGCCAGCTCACCAGAGAGTCGCTACAATGAGCAGTTCTTC TRBJ2-1 TRBV18 . medium-sized
CASSPMGQTNEKLFF TGTGCCAGCAGCCCTATGGGACAGACTAATGAAAAACTGTTTTTT TRBJ1-4 TRBV7-2 TRBD1 many
CSASGEREDQETQYF TGCAGTGCTAGTGGTGAGCGGGAGGACCAAGAGACCCAGTACTTC TRBJ2-5 TRBV20-1 TRBD2 many
CASSAKRVGSGRILRNEQFF TGTGCCAGCAGCGCCAAGAGGGTTGGTAGCGGGAGGATCCTTAGGAATGAGCAGTTCTTC TRBJ2-1 TRBV7-9 TRBD2 medium-sized
CASSQEWGVGNEQFF TGTGCCAGCAGCCAAGAATGGGGCGTAGGGAATGAGCAGTTCTTC TRBJ2-1 TRBV14 . many
CSARDGLAPQETQYF TGCAGTGCTAGAGATGGCCTAGCGCCACAAGAGACCCAGTACTTC TRBJ2-5 TRBV20-1 . many
CASSQGRGGAADTQYF TGCGCCAGCAGCCAAGGAAGGGGAGGGGCGGCAGATACGCAGTATTTT TRBJ2-3 TRBV4-1 TRBD2 medium-sized
CATDAPGGAEQYF TGTGCCACGGACGCACCTGGGGGGGCCGAGCAGTACTTC TRBJ2-7 TRBV10-3 . many